This T cell receptor (beta chain) was retrieved from a study of blood T cell repertoires in COVID-19. Whole-study context: Some COVID-19 samples were acute and others convalescent; all came from the United States, Italy and Spain.

Authors' data handling: Amplification with reference gene primers provided the estimates of nucleated cell counts. Repertoires were generated with immunoSEQ multiplex PCR, while TCRdb's copy carries only in-frame clones and drops some. The D gene and trimming were derived from the DNA, and the V and J assignments and clone size from that table. The profile covers about 140,000 clones, with approximately 89% appearing a single time and under 12% taken by the ten largest. Germline CDR1 reads MNHEY; CDR2 reads SVGAGI. The V gene end was trimmed by 0 bases and the J gene end by 5 bases; junction bases not matched to a gene: 6. The CDR3 is made up of 16 amino acids.

The rearrangement uses TRBV6-5 and TRBJ2-2, with 7 nucleotides matching TRBD2. Sequenced: peripheral blood. The sequence derives from a man in his 60s with active or convalescent COVID-19. The CDR3 here is CASSYSITGGTGELFF. CDR3 coding DNA: TGTGCCAGCAGTTACTCGATTACGGGGGGAACCGGGGAGCTGTTTTTT.